Each of the 10 T cell receptor beta chains below was sequenced from the same sample in a study of vaccination effects on CD4 cells after COVID-19. Cells that had been cultured for roughly ten days were the source of isolated CD4+ T cells. Clones were read by immunoSEQ multiplex PCR, and TCRdb kept only the in-frame ones, dropping some. The repertoire holds tens of thousands of clones, with around 77% as singletons. No antigen has been assigned to these receptors. The sample in question was CD4+ T cells from PBMCs cultured without peptide, obtained before COVID-19 vaccination. These receptors were collected from a human donor who received a COVID-19 vaccine.

V and J are TRBV9 and TRBJ1-4; D not certain. CDR1 and CDR2 from the germline V gene are SGDLS and YYNGEE. The ends were cut back, 4 bases at V and 6 bases at J, with 10 bases in the middle. The CDR3 totals 13 residues. The CDR3 DNA follows: TGTGCCAGCAGCTACCAACTCGATGAAAAACTGTTTTTT. It translates to CASSYQLDEKLFF.

This CDR3 is CASSQGDTFSTDTQYF. The CDR3 DNA sequence: TGCGCCAGCAGCCAAGGGGACACCTTTAGCACAGATACGCAGTATTTT. The rearrangement joins TRBV4-1 to TRBJ2-3; D possibly corresponds to TRBD1 (6 bases). The CDR3 has 16 residues. Trimming stripped 1 base from V and 0 bases from J, with 11 bases between. Looked up from germline, CDR1 is MGHRA and CDR2 is YSYEKL.

The rearrangement joins TRBV29-1 to TRBJ1-3, with 7 bases identical to TRBD1. J gave up 2 bases and V 4 bases, and 2 bases lay outside the gene matches. The CDR3 runs to 13 residues. Germline CDR1 and CDR2: SQVTM and ANQGSEA. The CDR3 is CSVVDRTGNTIYF. The CDR3 nucleotides are TGCAGCGTTGTGGACAGGACTGGAAACACCATATATTTT.

The chain has TRBV5-6 and TRBJ2-7; no definite D call. V lost 2 bases to trimming and J lost 1 base, with 4 bases between them. The CDR3 covers 12 residues. The V gene's germline CDR1 is SGHDT and CDR2 YYEEEE. The CDR3 sequence is CASSLRSYEQYV. The DNA for the CDR3 is TGTGCCAGCAGCTTAAGGTCCTACGAGCAGTACGTC.

The CDR3: CASSLGPGASGYTF. The CDR3 coding sequence is TGCGCCAGCAGCTTGGGGCCGGGGGCGAGTGGCTACACCTTC. This chain uses TRBV5-1 with TRBJ1-2; D possibly corresponds to TRBD1 (6 bases). Germline V lookup: CDR1 SGHRS, CDR2 YFSETQ. CDR3 size: 14 residues. Trimming took 0 bases from V and 7 from J, leaving 13 bases between them. Filled out from reference TRBV5-1 and TRBJ1-2, the complete variable domain reads KAGVTQTPRYLIKTRGQQVTLSCSPISGHRSVSWYQQTPGQGLQFLFEYFSETQRNKGNFPGRFSGRQFSNSRSEMNVSTLELGDSALYLCASSLGPGASGYTFGSGTRLTVV.

The genes are TRBV10-3 and TRBJ2-7; possible D gene TRBD1, 5 bases. V lost 0 bases and J 7 bases, leaving 13 bases between the germline ends. This CDR3 is built from 14 residues. CDR1 is ENHRY, CDR2 SYGVKD, per germline. CDR3 amino acids: CAISESTDIGEQYV. The DNA for the CDR3 is TGTGCCATCAGTGAGTCGACGGACATCGGGGAGCAGTACGTC.

The rearrangement links TRBV4-1 to TRBJ1-2; weak D call: TRBD1 (6 bases). Looked up from germline, CDR1 is MGHRA and CDR2 is YSYEKL. V dropped 1 base and J dropped 8 bases, with 17 bases sitting between them. CDR3 size: 15 residues. CDR3 amino acids: CASSQGEQGVRGYTF. Here the CDR3 DNA reads TGCGCCAGCAGCCAAGGGGAACAGGGAGTAAGGGGCTACACCTTC.

This sequence joins TRBV11-2 and TRBJ2-5, with TRBD2 matching over 7 bases. Germline CDR1 reads SGHAT; CDR2 reads FQNNGV. This CDR3 has 18 residues. The trim removed 5 bases at V and 0 bases at J, leaving 15 bases unmatched. The CDR3 reads CASSPVAGVVPDQETQYF. As DNA, the CDR3 is TGTGCCAGCAGCCCAGTAGCGGGCGTGGTTCCTGACCAAGAGACCCAGTACTTC. The full variable domain, its missing parts supplied by reference TRBV11-2 and TRBJ2-5, is EAGVAQSPRYKIIEKRQSVAFWCNPISGHATLYWYQQILGQGPKLLIQFQNNGVVDDSQLPKDRFSAERLKGVDSTLKIQPAKLEDSAVYLCASSPVAGVVPDQETQYFGPGTRLLVL.

The chain joins TRBV27 to TRBJ1-1; possible D gene TRBD1, 6 bases. Germline lookup yields CDR1 MNHEY and CDR2 SMNVEV (reference sequence). Trimming took off 5 bases at V and 1 base at J, with 23 bases between the two ends. This CDR3 contains 18 residues. The CDR3 DNA sequence: TGTGCCAGCAGTAGTTATTCTGGGCAGGGGATCCCGAACACTGAAGCTTTCTTT. It translates to CASSSYSGQGIPNTEAFF.

The J gene is TRBJ2-1, the V gene TRBV5-1; the D call may be TRBD1 or TRBD2 (6 bases each). The V end lost 4 bases, the J end lost 3 bases, and 17 bases lay between the germline ends. This CDR3 has 16 residues. The V gene's germline CDR1 is SGHRS and CDR2 YFSETQ. CDR3 sequence (DNA): TGCGCCAGCAGCCCCGGGGGCCAAGACCTCTACAATGAGCAGTTCTTC. Amino acid sequence: CASSPGGQDLYNEQFF.